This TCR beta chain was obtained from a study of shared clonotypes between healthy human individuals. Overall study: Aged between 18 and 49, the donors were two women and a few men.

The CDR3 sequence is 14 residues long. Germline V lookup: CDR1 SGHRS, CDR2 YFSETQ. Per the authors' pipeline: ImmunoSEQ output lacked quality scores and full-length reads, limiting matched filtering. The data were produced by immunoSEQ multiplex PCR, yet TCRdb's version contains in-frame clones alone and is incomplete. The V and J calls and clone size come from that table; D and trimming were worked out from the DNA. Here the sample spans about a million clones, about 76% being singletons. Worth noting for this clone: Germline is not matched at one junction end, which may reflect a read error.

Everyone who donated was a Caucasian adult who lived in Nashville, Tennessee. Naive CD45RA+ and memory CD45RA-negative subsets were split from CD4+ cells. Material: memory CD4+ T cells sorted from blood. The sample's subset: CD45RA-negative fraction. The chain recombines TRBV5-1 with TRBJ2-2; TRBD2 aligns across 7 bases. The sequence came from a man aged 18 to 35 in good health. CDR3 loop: CATSVAGNTGELFF. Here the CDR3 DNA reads TGCGCCACCAGCGTAGCGGGGAACACCGGGGAGCTGTTTTTT.